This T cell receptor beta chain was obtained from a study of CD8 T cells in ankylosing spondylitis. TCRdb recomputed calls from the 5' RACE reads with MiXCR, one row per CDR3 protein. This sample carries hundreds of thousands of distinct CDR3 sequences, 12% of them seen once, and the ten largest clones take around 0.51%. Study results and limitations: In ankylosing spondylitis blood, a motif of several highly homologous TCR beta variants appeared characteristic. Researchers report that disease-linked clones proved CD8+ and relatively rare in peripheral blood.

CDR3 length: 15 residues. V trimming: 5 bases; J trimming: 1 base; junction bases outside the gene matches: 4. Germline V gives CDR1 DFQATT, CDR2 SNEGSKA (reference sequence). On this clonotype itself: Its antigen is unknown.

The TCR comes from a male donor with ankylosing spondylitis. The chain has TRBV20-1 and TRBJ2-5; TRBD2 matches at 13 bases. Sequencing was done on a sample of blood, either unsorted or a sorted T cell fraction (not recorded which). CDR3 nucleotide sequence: TGCAGTGCTCCGACTAGCGGGGGGACCCAAGAGACCCAGTACTTC. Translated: CSAPTSGGTQETQYF.